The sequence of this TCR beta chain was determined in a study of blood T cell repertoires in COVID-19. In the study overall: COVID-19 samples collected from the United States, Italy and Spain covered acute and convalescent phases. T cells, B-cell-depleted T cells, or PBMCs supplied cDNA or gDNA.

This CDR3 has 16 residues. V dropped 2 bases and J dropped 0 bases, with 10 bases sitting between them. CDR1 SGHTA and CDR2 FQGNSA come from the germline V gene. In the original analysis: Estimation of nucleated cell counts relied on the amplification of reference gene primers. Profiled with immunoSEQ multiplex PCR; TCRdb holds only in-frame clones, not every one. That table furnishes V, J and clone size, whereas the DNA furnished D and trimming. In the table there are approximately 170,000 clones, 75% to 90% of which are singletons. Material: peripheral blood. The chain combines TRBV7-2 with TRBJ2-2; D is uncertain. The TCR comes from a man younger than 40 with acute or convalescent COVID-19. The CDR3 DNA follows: TGTGCCAGCAGCTTAATTGGAGCCTCGAACACCGGGGAGCTGTTTTTT. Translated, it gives CASSLIGASNTGELFF.